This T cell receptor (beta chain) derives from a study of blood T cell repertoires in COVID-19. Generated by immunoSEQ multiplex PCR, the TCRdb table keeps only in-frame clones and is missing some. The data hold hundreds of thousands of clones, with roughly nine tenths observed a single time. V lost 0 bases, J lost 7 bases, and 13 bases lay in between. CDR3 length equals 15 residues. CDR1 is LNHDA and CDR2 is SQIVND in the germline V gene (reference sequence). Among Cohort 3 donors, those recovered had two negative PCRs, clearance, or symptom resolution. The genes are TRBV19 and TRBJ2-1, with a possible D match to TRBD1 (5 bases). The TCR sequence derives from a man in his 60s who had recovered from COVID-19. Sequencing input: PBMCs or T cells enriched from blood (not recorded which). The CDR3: CASSIDSPGINEQFF. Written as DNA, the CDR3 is TGTGCCAGTAGTATAGATTCTCCAGGGATAAATGAGCAGTTCTTC.